A single sample gave rise to the 18 T cell receptor beta chains below, sequenced in a study of blood T cell repertoires in COVID-19 (dated by TCRdb to between 2020 and 2021). Libraries were prepared through the immunoSEQ multiplex PCR assay. Imported from immuneACCESS, the table was reduced by TCRdb to in-frame sequences with V and J called. These copies leave out some clones; in studies compared against another copy, an unresolved V gene accounts for under half, and the cause of the remainder is not known. For this sample the table gives fewer than 200,000 clones, of which approximately 77% were detected only once. Around a sixth of the sample is held by the ten biggest clonotypes. The specimen sequenced was PBMCs or T cells enriched from blood (not recorded which). These TCRs come from a man aged 55-75 years who had recovered from COVID-19.

This clone turned up a few times. This rearrangement joins TRBV18 to TRBJ2-7, with D possibly TRBD1 on 5 matching bases. This CDR3 spans 14 amino acids. V was clipped by 3 bases and J by 0 bases, with 9 bases between them. Germline V gene sequence: CDR1 KGHSH, CDR2 LQKENI. CDR3 sequence reads: CASSPTTASYEQYF. For the CDR3, the DNA is TGTGCCAGCTCACCCACGACAGCCTCCTACGAGCAGTACTTC.

The V call is TRBV2, the J call TRBJ2-3; TRBD1 might be the D (6 bases). Germline V gene sequence: CDR1 SNHLY, CDR2 FYNNEI. The V and J ends lost 8 bases and 1 base respectively, with 10 bases between them. The CDR3 contains 13 residues. CDR3 region: CASCYRGTDTQYF. DNA of the CDR3: TGTGCCAGCTGTTACAGGGGCACAGATACGCAGTATTTT.

V gene TRBV19 combines with J gene TRBJ2-7; D perhaps matches TRBD1 (5 bases). This CDR3 is 17 amino acids long. V was trimmed by 0 bases and J by 4 bases, leaving 19 bases between them. The germline V gene has CDR1 LNHDA and CDR2 SQIVND (reference sequence). The CDR3 DNA reads TGTGCCAGTAGTATAGATTCCCCAGGGCGACAGAAGTACGAGCAGTACTTC. It is translated as CASSIDSPGRQKYEQYF.

This clone was observed a single time. The CDR3 bases are TGTGCCAGCAGCCTAGTGGGGCCGGCCTACGAGCAGTACTTC. It is translated as CASSLVGPAYEQYF. J is TRBJ2-7 and V is TRBV6-5; TRBD1 might be the D (5 bases). The CDR3 is 14 residues long. In germline, CDR1 is MNHEY, CDR2 SVGAGI. The V end lost 6 bases, the J end lost 2 bases, and 14 bases lay between the germline ends.

The chain uses TRBV27 and TRBJ2-7; 11 bases fit TRBD1. The V and J ends lost 5 bases and 2 bases, in that order; junction bases with no gene match: 14. The CDR3 sequence is 18 residues long. Germline lookup yields CDR1 MNHEY and CDR2 SMNVEV (reference sequence). CDR3 in amino acids: CASSPTPLGQGVTYEQYF. The CDR3, as DNA: TGTGCCAGCAGTCCTACACCCTTGGGACAGGGGGTTACCTACGAGCAGTACTTC.

This sequence joins TRBV7-6 and TRBJ2-3; 7 bases align to TRBD2. V was pared by 1 base and J by 4 bases, with 2 bases of the junction left unmatched. Germline V gene data show CDR1 as SGHVS and CDR2 as FNYEAQ. CDR3 length equals 14 residues. The CDR3: CASSLGGSADTQYF. The CDR3, as DNA: TGTGCCAGCAGCTTAGGCGGGAGCGCAGATACGCAGTATTTT.

This chain connects TRBV13 to TRBJ1-3; D is undetermined. There are 15 residues in the CDR3. Trimming cost V 5 bases and J 4 bases, with 15 bases left between them. The germline CDR1 and CDR2 sequences are PRHDT and FYEKMQ (reference sequence). The CDR3 sequence is CASSTQAGRGNTIYF. The CDR3 DNA follows: TGTGCCAGCAGCACCCAAGCGGGCAGAGGAAACACCATATATTTT.

The chain has TRBV11-3 and TRBJ2-1; 8 bases agree with TRBD2. This CDR3 has 15 residues. From germline, CDR1 is SGHNT and CDR2 YENEEA. The CDR3 here is CAKLTTVGLAGEQFF. CDR3 in DNA: TGTGCAAAATTGACGACAGTAGGACTAGCCGGTGAGCAGTTCTTC.

This rearrangement joins TRBV30 to TRBJ1-6; 9 bases are shared with TRBD1. J gave up 7 bases and V 4 bases, and 2 bases lay outside the gene matches. CDR1 and CDR2 (germline): GTSNPN, SVGIG (reference sequence). The CDR3 has 13 residues. The CDR3 loop is CAWIGQGNSPLHF. CDR3 bases: TGTGCCTGGATTGGACAGGGGAATTCACCCCTCCACTTT.

This chain joins TRBV2 and TRBJ1-6; 7 nucleotides line up with TRBD1. V was clipped by 8 bases and J by 6 bases; unmatched bases: 16. Germline CDR1 SNHLY, CDR2 FYNNEI. The CDR3 totals 17 residues. This CDR3 is CASAPRQGSLVNSPLHF. The CDR3 DNA reads TGTGCCAGCGCACCTCGACAGGGAAGTTTAGTTAATTCACCCCTCCACTTT.

This chain connects TRBV21-1 to TRBJ1-1; TRBD1, the D gene given by the table, was not confirmed from the DNA. TRBV21-1 is a pseudogene segment. The CDR3 sequence is 21 residues long. DNA of the CDR3: TGTGCCAGCAGCAAAATACACCCCCCACAGGGGAGCCGAGATTTGAACACTGAAGCTTTCTTT. This translates into CASSKIHPPQGSRDLNTEAFF.

Comment on this clone: Different DNA sequences within this sample yield the same CDR3. This chain uses TRBV3-1 (or the pseudogene TRBV3-2) with TRBJ1-3; possible D gene TRBD1, 5 bases. V was shortened by 1 base and J by 1 base, with 8 bases between the two germline ends. Germline V gene data show CDR1 as LGHDT and CDR2 as YNNKEL (reference sequence). This CDR3 has 15 amino acids. The CDR3, as DNA: TGTGCCAGCAGCCAAGCGGGGGGTTCTGGAAACACCATATATTTT. Protein: CASSQAGGSGNTIYF.

This chain connects TRBV28 to TRBJ1-5; D gene unclear. The CDR3 contains 16 residues. The germline V and J ends were trimmed by 3 bases and 0 bases, with 12 bases remaining between them. CDR1 and CDR2 from the germline V gene are MDHEN and SYDVKM. This CDR3 is CASSFAAEYSNQPQHF. The CDR3 DNA sequence: TGTGCCAGCAGTTTCGCTGCCGAGTATAGCAATCAGCCCCAGCATTTT.

The chain links TRBV6-5 to TRBJ1-6; 7 positions agree with TRBD1. From germline, CDR1 is MNHEY and CDR2 SVGAGI. The V and J ends lost 6 bases and 8 bases, in that order; junction bases with no gene match: 10. CDR3 length equals 15 residues. The CDR3 DNA reads as TGTGCCAGCAGGCGAGGGACAGAAGGAGATTCACCCCTCCACTTT. Its protein product is CASRRGTEGDSPLHF.

V and J are TRBV28 and TRBJ2-7; D might be TRBD2 (5 bases). CDR3 length: 14 residues. The V and J ends lost 5 bases and 0 bases respectively, with 11 bases between them. Germline lookup yields CDR1 MDHEN and CDR2 SYDVKM. This CDR3 reads CASSTYSVSYEQYF. CDR3 nucleotide sequence: TGTGCCAGCAGTACCTATAGCGTCTCCTACGAGCAGTACTTC.

The table lists this clone with a few counts. The chain is built from TRBV7-6 and TRBJ2-3, with 7 nucleotides matching TRBD2. The CDR3 spans 17 residues. The germline CDR1 and CDR2 sequences are SGHVS and FNYEAQ. J gave up 4 bases and V 1 base, and 11 bases lay outside the gene matches. CDR3: CASSLGAGRVAADTQYF. The CDR3 nucleotides read TGTGCCAGCAGCTTAGGCGCTGGGAGGGTTGCGGCAGATACGCAGTATTTT.

This clone was seen once. The gene calls are TRBV6-5 and TRBJ2-5; 12 nucleotides line up with TRBD2. CDR1 and CDR2 from the germline V gene are MNHEY and SVGAGI. Trimming took 6 bases from V and 4 from J; bases not matched to a gene: 3. There are 14 residues in the CDR3. Here the CDR3 reads CASRPSGRVETQYF. The CDR3 nucleotides read TGTGCCAGCAGGCCTAGCGGGAGGGTAGAGACCCAGTACTTC.

The rearrangement links TRBV28 to TRBJ1-2; tentatively, D is TRBD1 (5 bases). The CDR3 is 15 amino acids. The V gene's germline CDR1 is MDHEN and CDR2 SYDVKM. V lost 6 bases and J lost 0, with 14 bases in between. Here the CDR3 DNA reads TGTGCCAGCAGGGCGTCGGGGGGGGCTAACTATGGCTACACCTTC. This sequence encodes CASRASGGANYGYTF.